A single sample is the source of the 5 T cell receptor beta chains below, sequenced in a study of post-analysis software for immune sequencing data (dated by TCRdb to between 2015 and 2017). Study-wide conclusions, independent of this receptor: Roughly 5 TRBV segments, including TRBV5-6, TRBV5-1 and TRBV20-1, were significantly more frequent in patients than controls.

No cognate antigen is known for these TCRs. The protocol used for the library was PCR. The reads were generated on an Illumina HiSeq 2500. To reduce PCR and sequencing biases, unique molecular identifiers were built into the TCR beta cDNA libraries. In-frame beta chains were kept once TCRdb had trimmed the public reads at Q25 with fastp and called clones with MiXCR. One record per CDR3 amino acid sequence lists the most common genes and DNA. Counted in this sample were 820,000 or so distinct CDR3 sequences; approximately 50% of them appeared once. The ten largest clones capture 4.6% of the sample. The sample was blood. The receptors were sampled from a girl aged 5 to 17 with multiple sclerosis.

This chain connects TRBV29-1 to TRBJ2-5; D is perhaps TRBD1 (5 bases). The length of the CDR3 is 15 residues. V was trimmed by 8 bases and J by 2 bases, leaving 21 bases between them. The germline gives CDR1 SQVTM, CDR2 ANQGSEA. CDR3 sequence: CSPPWVRESQETQYF. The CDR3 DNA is TGCAGCCCTCCCTGGGTCAGGGAAAGTCAAGAGACCCAGTACTTC.

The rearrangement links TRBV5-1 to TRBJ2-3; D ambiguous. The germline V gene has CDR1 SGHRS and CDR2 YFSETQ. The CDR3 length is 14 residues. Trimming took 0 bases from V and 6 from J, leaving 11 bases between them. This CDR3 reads CASSLGYRGDTQYF. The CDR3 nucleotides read TGCGCCAGCAGCTTGGGCTACCGAGGTGATACGCAGTATTTT.

The CDR3 DNA reads TGCGCCAGCAGCTTGGGGGACGGATACACAGATACGCAGTATTTT. Its translation: CASSLGDGYTDTQYF. The chain uses TRBV5-1 and TRBJ2-3; the D call may be TRBD1 or TRBD2 (5 bases each). V lost 0 bases and J lost 2, with 10 bases in between. The CDR3 extends over 15 amino acids. Germline assignment: CDR1 SGHRS and CDR2 YFSETQ.

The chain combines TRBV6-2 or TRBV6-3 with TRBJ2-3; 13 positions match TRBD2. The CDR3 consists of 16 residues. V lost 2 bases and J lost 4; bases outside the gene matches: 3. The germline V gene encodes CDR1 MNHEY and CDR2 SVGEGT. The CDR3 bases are TGTGCCAGCAGTTACCCGGGACTAGCGGGACCAGATACGCAGTATTTT. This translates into CASSYPGLAGPDTQYF.

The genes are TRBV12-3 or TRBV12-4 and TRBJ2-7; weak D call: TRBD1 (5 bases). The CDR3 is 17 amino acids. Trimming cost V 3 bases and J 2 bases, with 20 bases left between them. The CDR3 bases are TGTGCCAGCAGTTTTCTCTGGGGTCAGGGTGTAGCCTACGAGCAGTACTTC. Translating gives CASSFLWGQGVAYEQYF.